The 8 T cell receptor beta chains reported below all come from one sample, sequenced in a study of blood T cells in healthy people across ages. Together with a sample-barcoded 5' primer, a J-beta primer mix was included in a second PCR lasting about 6 to 11 cycles. TCRdb re-called the 5' RACE reads with MiXCR, one entry per CDR3 protein. Altogether around 690,000 distinct CDR3 sequences are present, around 54% being singletons, with the ten largest covering over 35%. Material: blood. The receptors were gathered from a man aged 60 to 75 in good health.

The chain uses TRBV4-2 and TRBJ2-2; D is possibly TRBD2 (6 bases). Germline assignment: CDR1 LGHNA and CDR2 YNFKEQ. V lost 2 bases to trimming and J lost 6 bases, with 22 bases between them. The length of the CDR3 is 18 residues. DNA of the CDR3: TGTGCCAGCAGCCAACCGACGGTGCTAGCGCCCTCCCCCGGGGAGCTGTTTTTT. This encodes CASSQPTVLAPSPGELFF.

CDR3 sequence (DNA): TGCGCCAGCAGACCGCAGGACGGTGGCGGAAACATTCAGTACTTC. Protein sequence: CASRPQDGGGNIQYF. This sequence joins TRBV4-1 and TRBJ2-4, with no clear D. The V end lost 6 bases, the J end lost 6 bases, and 18 bases lay between the germline ends. The CDR3 runs 15 residues. Germline values: CDR1 MGHRA, CDR2 YSYEKL.

The chain couples TRBV18 to TRBJ2-5, with 7 bases aligning to TRBD1. The junction had 9 bases not matched to a gene; V was cut back by 3 bases and J by 11 bases. CDR1 and CDR2 from the germline V gene are KGHSH and LQKENI. The CDR3 totals 13 residues. The DNA for the CDR3 is TGTGCCAGCTCACCCAGGCAGGGGGAAGAGCAGTACTTC. Residues: CASSPRQGEEQYF. The full variable domain, its missing parts supplied by reference TRBV18 and TRBJ2-5, is NAGVMQNPRHLVRRRGQEARLRCSPMKGHSHVYWYRQLPEEGLKFMVYLQKENIIDESGMPKERFSAEFPKEGPSILRIQQVVRGDSAAYFCASSPRQGEEQYFGPGTRLLVL.

This chain connects TRBV12-3 or TRBV12-4 to TRBJ2-3; a possible D gene is TRBD2 (7 bases). The V and J ends lost 6 bases and 4 bases respectively, with 17 bases between them. CDR3 size: 15 residues. The CDR3 DNA follows: TGTGCCAGCAGCCAAGAGGGGGGGGGAGCAGATACGCAGTATTTT. It yields the protein CASSQEGGGADTQYF.

This clonotype was found a few times. The rearrangement uses TRBV6-1 and TRBJ1-2; D unresolved. Trimming pared 8 bases from V and 2 bases from J, leaving 12 bases between. CDR3 length: 13 amino acids. The germline CDR1 and CDR2 sequences are MNHNS and SASEGT. CDR3 nucleotide sequence: TGTGCCAGCTCGAAGGACGGCAACTATGGCTACACCTTC. Protein: CASSKDGNYGYTF.

The chain recombines TRBV27 with TRBJ1-1, with no clear D. The germline gives CDR1 MNHEY, CDR2 SMNVEV (reference sequence). V lost 2 bases to trimming and J lost 2 bases, with 12 bases between them. The CDR3 extends over 15 amino acids. The CDR3 DNA follows: TGTGCCAGCAGTTTACGGCCAGAACGAAACACTGAAGCTTTCTTT. Amino acids: CASSLRPERNTEAFF.

The chain joins TRBV29-1 to TRBJ1-2; 8 positions agree with TRBD1. The germline V gene encodes CDR1 SQVTM and CDR2 ANQGSEA. This CDR3 contains 12 residues. V shed 5 bases, J shed 3 bases, and the junction held 2 bases outside the gene matches. CDR3: CSVQTGDYGYTF. The CDR3 coding sequence is TGCAGCGTTCAGACAGGGGACTATGGCTACACCTTC.

CDR3 region: CASSPIGQGAWGELFF. As DNA, the CDR3 is TGTGCCAGCAGCCCCATCGGACAGGGGGCCTGGGGGGAGCTGTTTTTT. The chain combines TRBV7-8 with TRBJ2-2, with 11 positions matching TRBD1. Germline V gene data show CDR1 as SGHVS and CDR2 as FQNEAQ. Unmatched junction bases numbered 10, after V lost 5 bases and J lost 8 bases. The CDR3 has 16 amino acids.